This TCR beta chain was observed in a study of T cells in Graves' hyperthyroidism and ophthalmopathy. Study overall: Specimen type is peripheral blood, collected at initial diagnosis prior to any treatment.

This clonotype showed up many times. The PBMCs had their origin in around 10 ml of fresh peripheral blood. The investigators amplified TCR beta CDR3 regions from RNA transcripts. RT-PCR in the first round (using the HTBI primer set) targeted the TCR CDR3. One entry per CDR3 protein results from TCRdb running MiXCR on the multiplex PCR reads. The sample includes 300,000 to 350,000 distinct CDR3 sequences, 20% to 25% of them seen just once. The germline gives CDR1 SGHRS, CDR2 YFSETQ. The CDR3 consists of 14 residues. Trimming took off 7 bases at V and 2 bases at J, with 12 bases between the two ends. Sequencing was done on a sample of blood. This sequence joins TRBV5-1 and TRBJ2-2; D unresolved. This sequence originates from a woman between 45 and 65 years old with Graves' hyperthyroidism. The CDR3 bases are TGCGCCAGCCTGGCCAGCCTTAACACCGGGGAGCTGTTTTTT. It encodes CASLASLNTGELFF.